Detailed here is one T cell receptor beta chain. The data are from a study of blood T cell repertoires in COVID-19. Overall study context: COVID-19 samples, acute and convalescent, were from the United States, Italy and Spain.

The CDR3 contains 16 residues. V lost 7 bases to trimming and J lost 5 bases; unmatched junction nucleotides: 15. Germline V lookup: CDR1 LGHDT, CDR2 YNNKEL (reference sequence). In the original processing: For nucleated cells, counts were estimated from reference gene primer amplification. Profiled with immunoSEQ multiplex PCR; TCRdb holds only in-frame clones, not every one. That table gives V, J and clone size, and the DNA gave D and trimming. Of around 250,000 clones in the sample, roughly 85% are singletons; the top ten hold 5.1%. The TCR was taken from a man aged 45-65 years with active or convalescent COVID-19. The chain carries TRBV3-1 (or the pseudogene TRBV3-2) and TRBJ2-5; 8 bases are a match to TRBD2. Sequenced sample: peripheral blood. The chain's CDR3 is CASNQPGGNGEETQYF. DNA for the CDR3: TGTGCCAGCAACCAGCCGGGGGGGAACGGGGAGGAGACCCAGTACTTC.